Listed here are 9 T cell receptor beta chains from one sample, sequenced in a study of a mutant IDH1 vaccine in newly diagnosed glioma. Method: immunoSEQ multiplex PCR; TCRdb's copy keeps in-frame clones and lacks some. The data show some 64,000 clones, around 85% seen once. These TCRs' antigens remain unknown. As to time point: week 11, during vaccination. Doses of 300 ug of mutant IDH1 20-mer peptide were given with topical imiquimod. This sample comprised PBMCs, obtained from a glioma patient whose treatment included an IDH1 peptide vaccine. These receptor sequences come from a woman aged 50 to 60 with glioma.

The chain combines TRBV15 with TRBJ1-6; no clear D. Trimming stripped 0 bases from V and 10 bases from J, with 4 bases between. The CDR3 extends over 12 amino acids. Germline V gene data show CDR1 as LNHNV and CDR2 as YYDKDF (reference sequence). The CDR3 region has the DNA TGTGCCACCAGCAGAGACCGCTCACCCCTCCACTTT. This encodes CATSRDRSPLHF.

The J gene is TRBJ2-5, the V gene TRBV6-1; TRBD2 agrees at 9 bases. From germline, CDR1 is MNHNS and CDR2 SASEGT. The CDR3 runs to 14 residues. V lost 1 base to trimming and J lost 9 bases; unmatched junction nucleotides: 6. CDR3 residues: CASSEVAGARSQYF. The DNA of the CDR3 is TGTGCCAGCAGTGAAGTAGCGGGGGCCCGTTCCCAGTACTTC.

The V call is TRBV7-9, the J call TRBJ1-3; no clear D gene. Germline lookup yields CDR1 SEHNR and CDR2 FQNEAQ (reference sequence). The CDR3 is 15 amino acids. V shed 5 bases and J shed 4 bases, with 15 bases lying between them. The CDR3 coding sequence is TGTGCCAGCAGCCCACCCCTGGACCCGGGAAACACCATATATTTT. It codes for CASSPPLDPGNTIYF.

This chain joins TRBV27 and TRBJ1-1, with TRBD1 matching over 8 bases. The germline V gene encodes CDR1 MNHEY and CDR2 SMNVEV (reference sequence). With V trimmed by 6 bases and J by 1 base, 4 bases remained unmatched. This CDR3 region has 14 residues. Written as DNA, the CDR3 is TGTGCCAGCAGACCTGGACAGGGGAACACTGAAGCTTTCTTT. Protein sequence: CASRPGQGNTEAFF.

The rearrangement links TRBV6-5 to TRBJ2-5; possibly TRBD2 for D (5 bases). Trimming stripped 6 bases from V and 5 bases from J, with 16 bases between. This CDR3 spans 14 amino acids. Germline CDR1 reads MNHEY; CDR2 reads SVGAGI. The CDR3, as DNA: TGTGCCAGCAGGGGGATCGTCTCGGGGGAGACCCAGTACTTC. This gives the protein CASRGIVSGETQYF.

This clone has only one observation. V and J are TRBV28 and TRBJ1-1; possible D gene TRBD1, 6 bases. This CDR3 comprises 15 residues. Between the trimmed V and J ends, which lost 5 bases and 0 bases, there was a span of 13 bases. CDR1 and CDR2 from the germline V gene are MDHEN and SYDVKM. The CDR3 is CASSQGGQMNTEAFF. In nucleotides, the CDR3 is TGTGCCAGCAGTCAAGGCGGACAGATGAACACTGAAGCTTTCTTT. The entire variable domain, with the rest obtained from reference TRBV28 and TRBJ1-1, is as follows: DVKVTQSSRYLVKRTGEKVFLECVQDMDHENMFWYRQDPGLGLRLIYFSYDVKMKEKGDIPEGYSVSREKKERFSLILESASTNQTSMYLCASSQGGQMNTEAFFGQGTRLTVV.

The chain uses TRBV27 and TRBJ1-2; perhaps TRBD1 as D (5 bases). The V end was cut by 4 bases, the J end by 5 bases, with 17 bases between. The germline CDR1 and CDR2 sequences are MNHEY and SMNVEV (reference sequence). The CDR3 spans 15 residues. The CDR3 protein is CASSSPGGGTYGYTF. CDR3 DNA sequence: TGTGCCAGCAGTTCCCCTGGGGGTGGGACTTATGGCTACACCTTC.

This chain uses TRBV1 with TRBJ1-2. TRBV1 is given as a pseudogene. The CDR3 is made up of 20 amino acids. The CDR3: CTSSLFPRTGTDASPYGYTF. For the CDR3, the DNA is TGCACCAGCAGCCTTTTCCCCAGGACCGGGACGGATGCCTCACCTTATGGCTACACCTTC.

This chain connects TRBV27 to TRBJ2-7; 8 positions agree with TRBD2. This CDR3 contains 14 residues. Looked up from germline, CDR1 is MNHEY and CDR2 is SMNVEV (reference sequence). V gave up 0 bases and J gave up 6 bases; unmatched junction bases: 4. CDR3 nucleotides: TGTGCCAGCAGTTTATCGCCGGGGGGGCGCGAGCAGTACTTC. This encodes CASSLSPGGREQYF.